This T cell receptor (beta chain) was identified in a study of T-cell reconstitution after alpha-beta-depleted transplantation in children. On this clonotype itself: The target antigen is unknown. An end of the junction does not agree with germline; a read error may underlie this.

Findings of the study overall: The study traced high day-60 TCRbeta diversity in some patients to surviving recipient T cells and thymic progenitors. Expanded clones from the graft, numbering several hundred, reportedly supplied alpha-beta T cells about two months after transplant. Fresh T-cell production supplied most of the T-cell counts and diversity seen one year after transplant.

This CDR3 region has 16 residues. Germline CDR1 is MDHEN and CDR2 is SYDVKM. The TCRbeta library incorporated unique molecular identifiers. TCRdb passed the PCR reads through MiXCR, listing each CDR3 protein once. This sample has fewer than 550,000 distinct CDR3 sequences; roughly 10% occur once, and the top ten carry approximately 14%. The sample was PBMCs, mostly from graft donor cells, taken 180 days after TCRalphabeta/CD19-depleted stem cell transplant. This TCR came from a female patient between 2 and 15 years old who had a stem cell transplant for aplastic anemia, so the T cells may come from the graft donor. The chain couples TRBV28 to TRBJ2-2; 8 bases match TRBD2. The CDR3 coding sequence is TGTGCCAGCAGTCCGTCGGGACTAGTTAACACCGGGGAGCGGTTTTTT. Protein sequence: CASSPSGLVNTGERFF. Looking up the rest from reference TRBV28 and TRBJ2-2 gives the full variable domain: DVKVTQSSRYLVKRTGEKVFLECVQDMDHENMFWYRQDPGLGLRLIYFSYDVKMKEKGDIPEGYSVSREKKERFSLILESASTNQTSMYLCASSPSGLVNTGERFFGEGSRLTVL.